Below, 8 T cell receptor beta chains from the same sample are listed, as sequenced in a study of cytomegalovirus exposure and HLA in healthy donors. TCRdb's copy holds only in-frame clones and misses some; the assay was immunoSEQ multiplex PCR. The data contain tens of thousands of clones, 70% to 90% of them singletons. Sequencing input: PBMCs. These receptors were taken from a woman between 18 and 30 years old in good health and CMV-seropositive.

The V gene is TRBV4-1, the J gene TRBJ2-1; D is unclear. Trimming stripped 4 bases from V and 4 bases from J, with 14 bases between. The CDR3 runs 15 residues. CDR1 MGHRA and CDR2 YSYEKL come from the germline V gene. CDR3 sequence: CASSLFRANYNEQFF. The CDR3 DNA reads TGCGCCAGCAGCCTCTTTCGAGCTAATTACAATGAGCAGTTCTTC.

The rearrangement uses TRBV10-1 and TRBJ2-3, with a tentative D call TRBD1 (6 bases). V lost 6 bases and J lost 2, with 12 bases in between. Germline assignment: CDR1 WNHNN and CDR2 SYGVQD (reference sequence). The CDR3 spans 14 residues. For the CDR3, the DNA is TGCGCCAGCAGCGACAGGTTCTCCACAGATACGCAGTATTTT. Encoded protein: CASSDRFSTDTQYF.

The chain employs TRBV6-5 and TRBJ2-7; 8 bases map to TRBD1. The ends lost 6 bases at V and 6 bases at J; junction bases unmatched: 1. Germline loops: CDR1 MNHEY, CDR2 SVGAGI. This CDR3 comprises 11 residues. The CDR3 region is CASRTGAEQYF. The CDR3 nucleotides are TGTGCCAGCAGGACAGGGGCCGAGCAGTACTTC.

This clone came up a few times. The CDR3 DNA reads as TGTGCCAGTAGTGCCCACAGGGACGAGCAGTACTTC. Its translation is CASSAHRDEQYF. The genes are TRBV19 and TRBJ2-7, with D possibly matching TRBD1 (6 bases). This CDR3 has 12 residues. Per the germline V gene, CDR1 is LNHDA and CDR2 is SQIVND (reference sequence). Trimming pared 5 bases from V and 5 bases from J, leaving 10 bases between.

The CDR3 loop reads CASRRTGGWGGYTF. In DNA, the CDR3 is TGTGCCAGCAGACGAACTGGGGGGTGGGGTGGCTACACCTTC. The chain combines TRBV27 with TRBJ1-2; a weak D match, TRBD1 (5 bases). The CDR3 loop spans 14 amino acids. Trimming shortened V by 6 bases and J by 7 bases, and 18 bases separated the two germline ends. Germline lookup yields CDR1 MNHEY and CDR2 SMNVEV (reference sequence).

J is TRBJ2-4 and V is TRBV28; 9 nucleotides line up with TRBD2. The J segment lost 2 bases and the V segment lost 4 bases, leaving 9 bases of the junction unmatched. Germline CDR1 reads MDHEN; CDR2 reads SYDVKM. The CDR3 has 17 residues. CDR3 nucleotide sequence: TGTGCCAGCAGTTCGACCAGACTAGCGGAGACCAAAAACATTCAGTACTTC. Amino acids: CASSSTRLAETKNIQYF.

The CDR3 loop reads CASSYSPGGEQYF. The CDR3 DNA follows: TGTGCCAGCAGTTACTCTCCGGGGGGCGAGCAGTACTTC. This sequence joins TRBV6-6 and TRBJ2-7; TRBD2 agrees at 7 bases. J gave up 6 bases and V 0 bases, and 2 bases lay outside the gene matches. There are 13 residues in the CDR3. Germline loops: CDR1 MNHNY, CDR2 SVGAGI (reference sequence).

The genes are TRBV5-4 and TRBJ2-6, with D perhaps matching TRBD2 (6 bases). Germline V lookup: CDR1 SGHNT, CDR2 YYREEE (reference sequence). The CDR3 sequence is 15 residues long. Trimming removed 5 bases at V and 4 bases at J, with 13 bases between. The CDR3 loop reads CASSIGGTGANVLTF. Written as DNA, the CDR3 is TGTGCCAGCAGTATAGGAGGGACCGGGGCCAACGTCCTGACTTTC.